What follows describes a single T cell receptor (beta chain). The junction differs from germline at one of its ends, possibly a read error. These data are taken from a study of blood T cell repertoires in COVID-19. In germline, CDR1 is SNHLY, CDR2 FYNNEI. The CDR3 extends over 11 amino acids. Some clones are missing from TCRdb's copy, which holds only in-frame ones; the method was immunoSEQ multiplex PCR. This sample has 230,000 or so clones; roughly 89% occur once, and the top ten carry under 4%. Sequences were obtained from PBMCs or T cells enriched from blood (not recorded which). The chain employs TRBV2 and TRBJ1-2, with D possibly being TRBD1 (6 bases). The TCR comes from a woman aged 40-49 years with acute COVID-19. This CDR3 reads CAGRGIGGYTF. CDR3 DNA sequence: TGTGCCGGCAGGGGTATCGGGGGCTACACCTTC.